This record concerns one T cell receptor beta chain sequence. The assay was immunoSEQ multiplex PCR, and TCRdb's table has in-frame clones only and misses some. The sample consists of tens of thousands of clones, under 90% of them appearing once. The data derive from a study of blood T cell repertoires in COVID-19. The overall study: Sample material is recorded as cDNA or gDNA derived from T cells, B-cell-depleted T cells, or PBMCs.

Germline V lookup: CDR1 MGHRA, CDR2 YSYEKL. The CDR3 sequence is 17 residues long. V shed 4 bases, J shed 8 bases, and the junction held 15 bases outside the gene matches. This receptor was obtained from a woman at least 80 years old with COVID-19, enrolled during active disease. Sample: peripheral blood. The chain recombines TRBV4-1 with TRBJ2-1; 9 bases agree with TRBD2. CDR3 region: CASSPMILGREGHEQFF. DNA for the CDR3: TGCGCCAGCAGCCCCATGATATTGGGGCGGGAGGGCCATGAGCAGTTCTTC.